This TCR beta chain was captured in a study of CD8+ T cells in alopecia areata. Regarding the study as a whole: Normal-skin resident alphabeta T cells also appear among scalp sample sequences.

In regard to this clone: Its specificity is unknown.

Germline V lookup: CDR1 SQVTM, CDR2 ANQGSEA. The CDR3 has 11 amino acids. Deletions cut 5 bases from V and 2 bases from J, with 6 bases between. PBMCs, the starting material, were the source of sorted CD4+ and CD8+ T cells. In each case, RNA was isolated and then reverse transcribed into cDNA as the sequencing template. Repertoires were generated with immunoSEQ multiplex PCR, while TCRdb's copy carries only in-frame clones and drops some. The table lists fewer than 100,000 clones, roughly 47% of them singletons. What was sequenced was CD4+ T cells sorted from blood. The TCR originated in a human donor with alopecia areata. The chain links TRBV29-1 to TRBJ1-2; D unresolved. The CDR3 coding sequence is TGCAGCGTTTCTGCGAACTATGGCTACACCTTC. This sequence encodes CSVSANYGYTF.